These T cell receptor beta chains were read from a single sample in a study of blood T cell repertoires in COVID-19. The data were produced by immunoSEQ multiplex PCR, yet TCRdb's version contains in-frame clones alone and is incomplete. The sample carries some 200,000 clones, 87% recorded once. Source material: peripheral blood. The receptors shown here come from a young woman who had recovered from COVID-19. Both conserved end residues are part of each CDR3. Fields, in order: J gene, V gene, clone size, CDR3 protein. Clone size, where shown, is once, few, many, or a class for clones that have expanded.

>TRBJ1-2|TRBV6-2/TRBV6-3|.
CASSGAGEWNYGYTF
>TRBJ2-5|TRBV4-1|.
CASSQEGRGETQYF
>TRBJ1-1|TRBV2|few
CASNGLLNTEAFF
>TRBJ2-3|TRBV3-1/TRBV3-2|.
CASSHLGRAANTDTQYF
>TRBJ2-1|TRBV30|.
CAWTAGVGYNEQFF
>TRBJ1-6|TRBV5-1|.
CASTPWEPGGNSPLHF
>TRBJ1-1|TRBV29-1|.
CSVVLPDRGVNTEAFF
>TRBJ1-6|TRBV25-1|once
CASSEYKREASNSPLHF
>TRBJ2-2|TRBV7-3|.
CASSENLSGELFF
>TRBJ2-2|TRBV18|.
CASSPPASGRRPGELFF
>TRBJ1-2|TRBV11-2|.
CASRIPGQGNYGYTF
>TRBJ2-2|TRBV18|.
CASSPLSTGGLNTGELFF
>TRBJ2-7|TRBV7-6|.
CASSAGTGGYEQYF
>TRBJ2-7|TRBV14|.
CASSQDWVGYLAGGIYEQYF
>TRBJ2-7|TRBV4-1|.
CASSQDRGLSYEQYF
>TRBJ1-3|TRBV29-1|.
CSVESRVRSGNTIYF
>TRBJ2-7|TRBV20-1|once
CSASLTPGGEQYF
>TRBJ2-1|TRBV14|.
CASSHGGIDVFF
>TRBJ2-4|TRBV19|.
CASSYRNPNIQYF
>TRBJ2-2|TRBV25-1|.
CASSEWSSGSSGTGELFF
>TRBJ2-3|TRBV7-3|.
CASSLTPGQQYF
>TRBJ2-7|TRBV6-6|.
CASSPNLGLAGDYEQYF
>TRBJ2-5|TRBV7-3|.
CASSFLAGAQETQYF
>TRBJ2-2|TRBV7-9|.
CASRRDRGPARTAGELFF
>TRBJ2-3|TRBV27|.
CASSTRVTDTQYF
>TRBJ1-6|TRBV19|.
CASSIRPGGSSYNSPLHF
>TRBJ2-7|TRBV6-5|once
CASRPRTQAAPYF
>TRBJ1-2|TRBV5-8|.
CASSPPGYTF
>TRBJ1-2|TRBV28|.
CASSNRQRPYGYTF
>TRBJ2-7|TRBV18|many
CASSTLSGTRAHEQYF
>TRBJ1-2|TRBV4-2|.
CASSQDGTGGSYGYTF
>TRBJ2-7|TRBV7-2|.
CASTERLAGGWEQYF
>TRBJ2-5|TRBV18|once
CASSPPWTGEETQYF
>TRBJ1-2|TRBV6-5|.
CASRTTGEGYTF
>TRBJ2-3|TRBV7-2|.
CASSWTSGRADTQYF
>TRBJ1-4|TRBV29-1|.
CSVGQVTGHSNEKLFF
>TRBJ2-7|TRBV2|.
CASRIGTEAYEQYF
>TRBJ2-1|TRBV7-2|.
CASSSGLAGYNEQFF
>TRBJ1-2|TRBV30|.
CAWSAPEVLPLYGYTF
>TRBJ2-5|TRBV24-1|once
CATSESGKETQYF
>TRBJ2-1|TRBV5-4|.
CAGSRLSYNEQFF
>TRBJ2-3|TRBV7-3|.
CASSLNGGSTDTQYF
>TRBJ2-1|TRBV9|.
CASSVEGGTSGRIEQFF
>TRBJ1-2|TRBV10-3|.
CAISDETGYSYGYTF
>TRBJ2-2|TRBV19|.
CASSIVGLAGNTGELFF
>TRBJ1-2|TRBV7-2|.
CASSLTRDRGYGYTF
>TRBJ2-1|TRBV2|.
CASSDTAGSFNNEQFF
>TRBJ1-2|TRBV6-5|.
CASSYVGSYGYTF
>TRBJ1-2|TRBV6-4|.
CASSGSHGTGRRGYTF
>TRBJ2-1|TRBV11-2|few
CASSFLLAEANEQFF
>TRBJ2-7|TRBV3-1/TRBV3-2|.
CASSQGTSSYEQYF
>TRBJ1-2|TRBV19|.
CASSIGGRVTNYGYTF
>TRBJ1-4|TRBV30|.
CAWSVVGTAYEKLFF
>TRBJ2-7|TRBV11-2|.
CASTTAGAEQYF
>TRBJ1-6|TRBV4-2|.
CASSQVISYNSPLHF
>TRBJ2-7|TRBV6-5|.
CASSPGTSPYEQYF
>TRBJ2-3|TRBV7-6|once
CASSSLAGPTDTQYF
>TRBJ2-7|TRBV30|few
CAWSATGFHEQYF
>TRBJ1-1|TRBV11-3|.
CASSSYRGAEAFF
>TRBJ1-3|TRBV14|.
CASGGGFSGNTIYF